A single sample is the source of the 18 T cell receptor beta chains below, sequenced in a study of blood T cell repertoires in COVID-19. The method was immunoSEQ multiplex PCR; TCRdb's version includes in-frame clones alone and lacks a portion of them. The table has about 270,000 clones, about 76% seen once. The sample was peripheral blood. These receptors all stem from a woman aged 60-75 years with active or convalescent COVID-19.

The chain recombines TRBV6-7 with TRBJ2-5; 16 nucleotides align to TRBD2. TRBV6-7 is given ORF status, its function remaining uncertain. The CDR3 is 20 residues long. V trimming: 0 bases; J trimming: 5 bases; junction bases outside the gene matches: 12. The CDR3 DNA follows: TGTGCCAGCAGTTACTCGACAGGGACTAGCGGGGGGGCCTCTGGGGAGACCCAGTACTTC. Translated: CASSYSTGTSGGASGETQYF.

The chain carries TRBV9 and TRBJ2-3, with 9 positions matching TRBD2. V dropped 2 bases and J dropped 5; count of bases not matched to a gene: 12. Germline V lookup: CDR1 SGDLS, CDR2 YYNGEE. The CDR3 totals 17 residues. The CDR3 reads CASSVSLRRGGLDTQYF. The DNA of the CDR3 is TGTGCCAGCAGCGTCTCCCTTAGGCGGGGGGGTTTAGATACGCAGTATTTT.

The sample holds a few counts of this clone. The chain couples TRBV18 to TRBJ1-6; D remains unclear. Germline CDR1 is KGHSH and CDR2 is LQKENI. The CDR3 has 13 residues. The germline V and J ends were trimmed by 6 bases and 9 bases, with 12 bases remaining between them. The CDR3 DNA follows: TGTGCCAGCTCCCCCCGGGGTGCTTCACCCCTCCACTTT. This gives the protein CASSPRGASPLHF.

The gene calls are TRBV6-5 and TRBJ1-2; TRBD1 matches 11 bases. V was clipped by 6 bases and J by 4 bases; unmatched bases: 7. Germline-derived CDR1 and CDR2 are MNHEY and SVGAGI. The CDR3 totals 15 residues. The CDR3 sequence is CASSQDRGRLYGYTF. In DNA, the CDR3 is TGTGCCAGCAGCCAGGACAGGGGGCGTCTCTATGGCTACACCTTC.

The chain's CDR3 is CASSQERGGRCYGYTF. As DNA, the CDR3 is TGTGCCAGCAGCCAAGAAAGGGGGGGCAGGTGCTATGGCTACACCTTC. The V call is TRBV3-1 (or the pseudogene TRBV3-2), the J call TRBJ1-2; tentatively, D is TRBD1 (6 bases). The V end lost 0 bases, the J end lost 4 bases, and 15 bases lay between the germline ends. The CDR3 is 16 residues long. Germline V gene sequence: CDR1 LGHDT, CDR2 YNNKEL (reference sequence).

The chain employs TRBV5-1 and TRBJ2-4; no definite D call. The CDR3 length is 17 residues. V dropped 0 bases and J dropped 0 bases, with 13 bases sitting between them. Germline assignment: CDR1 SGHRS and CDR2 YFSETQ. DNA of the CDR3: TGCGCCAGCAGCTTGGACCCGGGTCCTATAGCCAAAAACATTCAGTACTTC. Its translation: CASSLDPGPIAKNIQYF.

The rearrangement uses TRBV2 and TRBJ1-4, with TRBD1 matching over 10 bases. CDR3 size: 15 residues. CDR1 is SNHLY, CDR2 FYNNEI, per germline. Unmatched junction bases numbered 1, after V lost 6 bases and J lost 0 bases. The CDR3 nucleotides read TGTGCCAGCAGGGGACAGGGGACAACTAATGAAAAACTGTTTTTT. Translation: CASRGQGTTNEKLFF.

The rearrangement links TRBV7-9 to TRBJ1-6, with D possibly being TRBD1 (5 bases). Trimming took 3 bases from V and 12 from J, leaving 6 bases between them. From germline, CDR1 is SEHNR and CDR2 FQNEAQ (reference sequence). There are 11 residues in the CDR3. CDR3 sequence reads: CASSLGGPLHF. The DNA of the CDR3 is TGTGCCAGCAGCTTGGGGGGACCCCTCCACTTT.

The gene calls are TRBV19 and TRBJ1-6; 7 bases align to TRBD1. The CDR3 covers 15 residues. V shed 3 bases, J shed 6 bases, and the junction held 5 bases outside the gene matches. Germline CDR1 and CDR2: LNHDA and SQIVND (reference sequence). CDR3 DNA: TGTGCCAGTAGTATCGACAGGGACACTAATTCACCCCTCCACTTT. As protein: CASSIDRDTNSPLHF.

The rearrangement uses TRBV29-1 and TRBJ1-1; weak D call: TRBD1 (5 bases). The V gene's germline CDR1 is SQVTM and CDR2 ANQGSEA. The V gene lost 6 bases and the J gene lost 6 bases, with 14 bases spanning the gap. The CDR3 spans 12 residues. The CDR3 DNA follows: TGCAGCGTCGACGGCGACAGCCCTGAAGCTTTCTTT. Translated, it gives CSVDGDSPEAFF.

The rearrangement uses TRBV5-1 and TRBJ2-7, with a possible D match to TRBD2 (7 bases). CDR3 length: 16 residues. Trimming removed 0 bases at V and 0 bases at J, with 13 bases between. Germline CDR1 reads SGHRS; CDR2 reads YFSETQ. The CDR3 DNA reads as TGCGCCAGCAGCTTGGTTCAGGGGAGGGGCTCCTACGAGCAGTACTTC. Amino acids: CASSLVQGRGSYEQYF.

The chain carries TRBV27 and TRBJ1-4, with D perhaps TRBD1 (5 bases). The CDR3 has 14 residues. The V and J ends lost 3 bases and 7 bases respectively, with 12 bases between them. The germline CDR1 and CDR2 sequences are MNHEY and SMNVEV (reference sequence). The CDR3 DNA is TGTGCCAGCAGTTTTGCAGGGTCTGCTGAAAAACTGTTTTTT. Translated, it gives CASSFAGSAEKLFF.

The CDR3 sequence: CASSLAQQGHGYTF. In DNA, the CDR3 is TGTGCCAGCAGCTTGGCCCAACAGGGGCATGGCTACACCTTC. The J gene is TRBJ1-2, the V gene TRBV5-8; 7 nucleotides agree with TRBD1. The trim removed 0 bases at V and 6 bases at J, leaving 5 bases unmatched. Germline V gene lookup returns CDR1 SGHTS and CDR2 YDEGEE. This CDR3 has 14 amino acids.

This clone was recorded at least ten times. The chain has TRBV2 and TRBJ1-2; D is possibly TRBD1 (6 bases). CDR3 length: 14 amino acids. CDR1 and CDR2 from the germline V gene are SNHLY and FYNNEI. V was cut by 6 bases and J by 4 bases, with 15 bases left in between. CDR3 region: CASRIGDTSYGYTF. Here the CDR3 DNA reads TGTGCCAGCAGAATAGGGGACACCAGCTATGGCTACACCTTC.

This clone was seen a few times. The chain is built from TRBV6-6 and TRBJ2-7; 7 bases align to TRBD1. This CDR3 is built from 11 residues. Germline loops: CDR1 MNHNY, CDR2 SVGAGI (reference sequence). The junction had 6 bases not matched to a gene; V was cut back by 5 bases and J by 11 bases. The CDR3 DNA sequence: TGTGCCAGCAGTAAGGGGGCAGGGGAGTACTTC. Protein product: CASSKGAGEYF.

The J gene is TRBJ2-2, the V gene TRBV28, with 9 bases fitting TRBD1. The junction had 1 base not matched to a gene; V was cut back by 4 bases and J by 7 bases. Germline V gene data show CDR1 as MDHEN and CDR2 as SYDVKM. The CDR3 sequence is 13 residues long. The CDR3 DNA reads as TGTGCCAGCAGTTCGGGACAGGGCGGGGAGCTGTTTTTT. This codes for CASSSGQGGELFF.

The gene calls are TRBV7-3 and TRBJ1-1; no clear D. The CDR3 length is 15 residues. Germline CDR1 is SGHTA and CDR2 is FQGTGA. V lost 0 bases to trimming and J lost 3 bases, with 11 bases between them. CDR3 residues: CASSLTLGEYTEAFF. The CDR3 bases are TGTGCCAGCAGCTTAACGTTGGGCGAGTACACTGAAGCTTTCTTT. The full variable domain, completed using reference TRBV7-3 and TRBJ1-1, is GAGVSQTPSNKVTEKGKYVELRCDPISGHTALYWYRQSLGQGPEFLIYFQGTGAADDSGLPNDRFFAVRPEGSVSTLKIQRTERGDSAVYLCASSLTLGEYTEAFFGQGTRLTVV.

This clone was picked up a small number of times. The rearrangement links TRBV7-9 to TRBJ1-5; TRBD1 is a possible D gene (5 bases). The CDR3 is made up of 15 amino acids. Germline V CDR1 and CDR2: SEHNR, FQNEAQ (reference sequence). V dropped 4 bases and J dropped 4 bases, with 14 bases sitting between them. The chain's CDR3 is CASSSSGFLNQPQHF. The CDR3 nucleotides are TGTGCCAGCAGCTCTTCAGGGTTTCTGAATCAGCCCCAGCATTTT. The full variable domain, in which reference TRBV7-9 and TRBJ1-5 provide the parts outside the CDR3, is DTGVSQNPRHKITKRGQNVTFRCDPISEHNRLYWYRQTLGQGPEFLTYFQNEAQLEKSRLLSDRFSAERPKGSFSTLEIQRTEQGDSAMYLCASSSSGFLNQPQHFGDGTRLSIL.